This T cell receptor beta chain was found in a study of T cells after yellow fever vaccination. Study overall: With SMART-Seq v4 Ultra Low Input, the fractions containing low cell numbers were prepared.

One entry per CDR3 protein results from TCRdb running MiXCR on the 5' RACE reads. The table lists 140,000 to 150,000 distinct CDR3 sequences, less than 8.5% of them singletons. V shed 5 bases, J shed 10 bases, and the junction held 13 bases outside the gene matches. This CDR3 is built from 15 residues. This clonotype was detected only a few times. Sample: CD4+ T cells sorted from PBMCs, taken 10 days after the yellow fever booster vaccination. This clonotype originated in a man under 40 who received the YFV17D yellow fever vaccine. V and J are TRBV12-3 or TRBV12-4 and TRBJ2-4; 8 bases match TRBD1. The CDR3 here is CASSINLGTGDIQYF. The CDR3 DNA reads TGTGCCAGCAGTATTAACCTCGGGACAGGCGATATTCAGTACTTC.